One and the same sample provided the 28 T cell receptor beta chains below, sequenced in a study of blood T cell repertoires in COVID-19. Only in-frame clones appear in the TCRdb table, and some are missing; sequencing was by immunoSEQ multiplex PCR. The repertoire includes roughly 250,000 clones, about 90% of them detected once, and over 1.5% sits in the top ten. The specimen was PBMCs or T cells enriched from blood (not recorded which). The receptors shown here come from a woman between 18 and 29 years old who had recovered from COVID-19.

The rearrangement uses TRBV23-1 and TRBJ1-5; D is undetermined. TRBV23-1 is labeled an ORF, and its function is uncertain. CDR3 length: 14 residues. Deletions cut 9 bases from V and 0 bases from J, with 12 bases between. CDR3 amino acids: CARPRANSNQPQHF. In nucleotides, the CDR3 is TGCGCCAGGCCTAGAGCAAATAGCAATCAGCCCCAGCATTTT.

The rearrangement links TRBV11-2 to TRBJ2-1, with D perhaps TRBD2 (7 bases). Germline-derived CDR1 and CDR2 are SGHAT and FQNNGV. This CDR3 spans 15 amino acids. V lost 5 bases and J lost 7, with 18 bases in between. The CDR3 loop reads CASSPERGRGNEQFF. DNA of the CDR3: TGTGCCAGCAGCCCGGAGAGGGGGAGGGGGAATGAGCAGTTCTTC.

The V and J genes are TRBV5-1 and TRBJ2-3, with TRBD2 matching 10 bases. Germline values: CDR1 SGHRS, CDR2 YFSETQ. Unmatched junction bases numbered 6, after V lost 2 bases and J lost 0 bases. The CDR3 spans 17 residues. The CDR3 reads CASSLSSGGASTDTQYF. In DNA, the CDR3 is TGCGCCAGCAGCTTATCTAGCGGGGGTGCTAGCACAGATACGCAGTATTTT.

This chain uses TRBV3-1 (or the pseudogene TRBV3-2) with TRBJ1-2, with TRBD1 as a possible D gene (5 bases). Germline V gives CDR1 LGHDT, CDR2 YNNKEL (reference sequence). The V and J ends lost 4 bases and 6 bases respectively, with 12 bases between them. The CDR3 consists of 13 residues. The CDR3 spells CASSLTGENGYTF. The CDR3 DNA reads TGTGCCAGCAGCCTTACGGGGGAGAATGGCTACACCTTC.

This chain uses TRBV18 with TRBJ2-3, with D unresolved. This CDR3 spans 15 amino acids. Trimming stripped 2 bases from V and 5 bases from J, with 14 bases between. The germline CDR1 and CDR2 sequences are KGHSH and LQKENI. As DNA, the CDR3 is TGTGCCAGCTCACCAAAGCACCTCACGGGAGATACGCAGTATTTT. Translated, it gives CASSPKHLTGDTQYF.

A word on this clone: Other DNA sequences in this sample translate to the same CDR3. The gene calls are TRBV19 and TRBJ1-5, with D perhaps TRBD1 (6 bases). Trimming removed 4 bases from V and 5 bases from J, with 9 bases in between. The CDR3 sequence is 13 residues long. Germline V gene sequence: CDR1 LNHDA, CDR2 SQIVND (reference sequence). DNA for the CDR3: TGTGCCAGTAGTACACAGGGTGATCAGCCCCAGCATTTT. Translating it yields CASSTQGDQPQHF.

V and J are TRBV3-1 (or the pseudogene TRBV3-2) and TRBJ2-5, with D maybe TRBD2 (6 bases). V was pared by 4 bases and J by 7 bases, with 16 bases between. CDR1 and CDR2 (germline): LGHDT, YNNKEL (reference sequence). This CDR3 has 14 amino acids. CDR3 nucleotide sequence: TGTGCCAGCAGCCCGCGGGGAGGAACTCTGACCCAGTACTTC. This gives the protein CASSPRGGTLTQYF.

The chain carries TRBV7-8 and TRBJ2-1; TRBD1 aligns across 8 bases. With 1 base clipped from V and 9 bases from J, the junction kept 11 bases outside the gene matches. The germline V gene has CDR1 SGHVS and CDR2 FQNEAQ. This CDR3 has 16 residues. CDR3 in amino acids: CASSLGFRDRYSEQFF. CDR3 DNA: TGTGCCAGCAGCTTAGGGTTTCGGGACAGGTACTCTGAGCAGTTCTTC.

The rearrangement links TRBV11-1 to TRBJ2-7, with 10 bases identical to TRBD2. The germline gives CDR1 SGHAT, CDR2 FQDESV (reference sequence). V gave up 2 bases and J gave up 5 bases; unmatched junction bases: 0. This CDR3 comprises 13 residues. This CDR3 is CASSLLAGDEQYF. CDR3 coding DNA: TGTGCCAGCAGCTTACTAGCGGGAGACGAGCAGTACTTC.

The V and J genes are TRBV2 and TRBJ2-7; 10 bases line up with TRBD2. V shed 8 bases, J shed 3 bases, and the junction held 7 bases outside the gene matches. CDR3 length: 14 residues. The germline CDR1 and CDR2 sequences are SNHLY and FYNNEI. CDR3 in DNA: TGTGCCAGCCAGCTCAGGACTAGCGGCTACGAGCAGTACTTC. It codes for CASQLRTSGYEQYF.

V gene TRBV5-5 combines with J gene TRBJ2-7; weak D call: TRBD1 (5 bases). The CDR3 extends over 16 amino acids. Germline V gene sequence: CDR1 SGHKS, CDR2 YYEKEE (reference sequence). V lost 4 bases to trimming and J lost 3 bases, with 20 bases between them. CDR3 nucleotides: TGTGCCAGCAGCCAACGCCAAGGACACCGCGGCTACGAGCAGTACTTC. Protein sequence: CASSQRQGHRGYEQYF.

This chain connects TRBV5-1 to TRBJ2-3; D may be TRBD1 (6 bases). This CDR3 comprises 15 residues. Germline V CDR1 and CDR2: SGHRS, YFSETQ. Trimming left V 4 bases short and J 0 bases short, with 12 bases between. CDR3 in amino acids: CASSPGQMSTDTQYF. The CDR3 DNA sequence: TGCGCCAGCAGCCCGGGACAAATGAGCACAGATACGCAGTATTTT.

The chain is built from TRBV7-3 and TRBJ2-7; tentative D call: TRBD1 (6 bases). The germline V and J ends were trimmed by 5 bases and 6 bases, with 14 bases remaining between them. CDR3 length equals 13 residues. In germline, CDR1 is SGHTA, CDR2 FQGTGA. The CDR3 reads CASSAMTGREQYF. The CDR3 nucleotides read TGTGCCAGCAGCGCTATGACAGGCCGCGAGCAGTACTTC. The whole variable domain, remainder taken from reference TRBV7-3 and TRBJ2-7, is GAGVSQTPSNKVTEKGKYVELRCDPISGHTALYWYRQSLGQGPEFLIYFQGTGAADDSGLPNDRFFAVRPEGSVSTLKIQRTERGDSAVYLCASSAMTGREQYFGPGTRLTVT.

On this clone itself: Additional DNA sequences in this sample encode the identical CDR3. V gene TRBV3-1 (or the pseudogene TRBV3-2) combines with J gene TRBJ1-1; the D gene is possibly TRBD1 (5 bases). Germline V gives CDR1 LGHDT, CDR2 YNNKEL (reference sequence). V was trimmed by 4 bases and J by 1 base, leaving 7 bases between them. The CDR3 consists of 13 residues. The CDR3 bases are TGTGCCAGCAGCCCTAGGGGGAACACTGAAGCTTTCTTT. Protein product: CASSPRGNTEAFF.

Note on this clone: The same CDR3 arises from other DNA sequences in this sample as well. This chain uses TRBV19 with TRBJ1-5; the D is unclear. V shed 5 bases and J shed 0 bases, with 5 bases lying between them. The germline gives CDR1 LNHDA, CDR2 SQIVND (reference sequence). The CDR3 has 13 residues. The CDR3 region is CASSPYSNQPQHF. In DNA, the CDR3 is TGTGCCAGTAGTCCTTATAGCAATCAGCCCCAGCATTTT.

The rearrangement joins TRBV28 to TRBJ2-7, with TRBD1 matching 9 bases. Germline CDR1 MDHEN, CDR2 SYDVKM. Germline trimming cut 7 bases from V and 11 bases from J; bases unmatched to any gene: 15. The CDR3 spans 14 residues. DNA for the CDR3: TGTGCCAGCACTCCTCCGGGACAGGGAGTCCGGGAGTACTTC. Translating it yields CASTPPGQGVREYF.

The genes are TRBV9 and TRBJ2-7; 7 nucleotides line up with TRBD1. V trimming: 4 bases; J trimming: 1 base; junction bases outside the gene matches: 5. CDR3 size: 14 residues. CDR1 is SGDLS, CDR2 YYNGEE, per germline. Here the CDR3 reads CASSSTGNSYEQYF. Here the CDR3 DNA reads TGTGCCAGCAGCTCGACAGGGAATTCCTACGAGCAGTACTTC. Based on the CDR3 plus reference TRBV9 and TRBJ2-7, the full variable domain is DSGVTQTPKHLITATGQRVTLRCSPRSGDLSVYWYQQSLDQGLQFLIQYYNGEERAKGNILERFSAQQFPDLHSELNLSSLELGDSALYFCASSSTGNSYEQYFGPGTRLTVT.

The chain uses TRBV28 and TRBJ2-1; 9 nucleotides match TRBD2. Per the germline V gene, CDR1 is MDHEN and CDR2 is SYDVKM. The junction had 7 bases not matched to a gene; V was cut back by 4 bases and J by 3 bases. The length of the CDR3 is 16 residues. As DNA, the CDR3 is TGTGCCAGCAGTTCCTATAGCGGGAGAGACTACAATGAGCAGTTCTTC. It yields the protein CASSSYSGRDYNEQFF. The variable domain in full, with the rest retrieved from reference TRBV28 and TRBJ2-1, is DVKVTQSSRYLVKRTGEKVFLECVQDMDHENMFWYRQDPGLGLRLIYFSYDVKMKEKGDIPEGYSVSREKKERFSLILESASTNQTSMYLCASSSYSGRDYNEQFFGPGTRLTVL.

This chain links TRBV5-1 with TRBJ2-1, with 10 bases lining up with TRBD1. The CDR3 spans 14 residues. Germline CDR1 is SGHRS and CDR2 is YFSETQ. The V and J ends lost 6 bases and 13 bases, in that order; junction bases with no gene match: 13. The CDR3 DNA sequence: TGCGCCAGCAACCCGGGACAGGGGAGGGATGTTCAGTTCTTC. This codes for CASNPGQGRDVQFF.

The rearrangement links TRBV28 to TRBJ2-3, with 12 bases that match TRBD2. Germline loops: CDR1 MDHEN, CDR2 SYDVKM. Unmatched junction bases numbered 5, after V lost 5 bases and J lost 5 bases. This CDR3 has 15 amino acids. CDR3 region: CASSVLAGGRDTQYF. CDR3 DNA: TGTGCCAGCAGTGTTCTAGCGGGAGGGCGAGATACGCAGTATTTT.

This chain connects TRBV6-6 to TRBJ2-2; 7 nucleotides agree with TRBD1. Germline V gives CDR1 MNHNY, CDR2 SVGAGI (reference sequence). The CDR3 is made up of 16 amino acids. Trimming took 2 bases from V and 1 from J; bases not matched to a gene: 4. CDR3 bases: TGTGCCAGCAGTTACCAGGGACAGCTGAACACCGGGGAGCTGTTTTTT. It is translated as CASSYQGQLNTGELFF.

The chain joins TRBV19 to TRBJ2-2; 8 bases fit TRBD1. This CDR3 spans 14 amino acids. Germline V gene data show CDR1 as LNHDA and CDR2 as SQIVND (reference sequence). The J segment lost 3 bases and the V segment lost 7 bases, leaving 4 bases of the junction unmatched. CDR3 DNA: TGTGCCAGTATTAAGACAGGGGACACCGGGGAGCTGTTTTTT. Translating gives CASIKTGDTGELFF.

This sequence joins TRBV9 and TRBJ2-1; D remains unclear. V shed 0 bases and J shed 6 bases, with 19 bases lying between them. CDR1 and CDR2 from the germline V gene are SGDLS and YYNGEE. The CDR3 loop spans 17 amino acids. CDR3 region: CASSVDSQPPFGNEQFF. CDR3 sequence (DNA): TGTGCCAGCAGCGTAGATAGCCAGCCTCCGTTTGGCAATGAGCAGTTCTTC.

The chain links TRBV4-1 to TRBJ2-3, with a tentative D call TRBD2 (5 bases). Germline assignment: CDR1 MGHRA and CDR2 YSYEKL. CDR3 size: 14 residues. V gave up 4 bases and J gave up 0 bases, with 8 bases separating them. The CDR3 is CASSLRGSTDTQYF. For the CDR3, the DNA is TGCGCCAGCAGCCTACGCGGGAGCACAGATACGCAGTATTTT.

V is TRBV2 and J is TRBJ2-4; a possible D gene is TRBD1 (5 bases). CDR3 length equals 14 residues. CDR1 and CDR2 from the germline V gene are SNHLY and FYNNEI. The V and J ends lost 1 base and 9 bases respectively, with 13 bases between them. The CDR3 DNA follows: TGTGCCAGCAGTGAAGAGGGGCAGGAAAGCATTCAGTACTTC. Its translation: CASSEEGQESIQYF.

This chain links TRBV5-1 with TRBJ1-1; D is unclear. Deletions cut 7 bases from V and 8 bases from J, with 12 bases between. The CDR3 consists of 11 residues. Germline CDR1 is SGHRS and CDR2 is YFSETQ. The CDR3 coding sequence is TGCGCCAGCGCGGCGGATCAAGAAGCTTTCTTT. Its translation is CASAADQEAFF.

The rearrangement uses TRBV5-4 and TRBJ2-7, with D tentatively TRBD1 (5 bases). CDR1 is SGHNT, CDR2 YYREEE, per germline (reference sequence). This CDR3 region has 15 residues. Trimming stripped 0 bases from V and 0 bases from J, with 10 bases between. The CDR3 sequence is CASSLDRFISYEQYF. The CDR3 nucleotides are TGTGCCAGCAGCTTGGACAGGTTCATCTCCTACGAGCAGTACTTC.

The chain uses TRBV2 and TRBJ1-2; 8 bases match TRBD1. Trimming took 2 bases from V and 4 from J; bases not matched to a gene: 3. The CDR3 totals 14 residues. CDR1 is SNHLY and CDR2 is FYNNEI in the germline V gene. DNA of the CDR3: TGTGCCAGCAGTGAAACCGGGACAGGCTATGGCTACACCTTC. Residues: CASSETGTGYGYTF.